The 17 T cell receptor beta chains below come from one sample, sequenced in a study of blood T cell repertoires in COVID-19. Some clones are missing from TCRdb's copy, which holds only in-frame ones; the method was immunoSEQ multiplex PCR. The data hold more than 150,000 clones, with approximately 86% observed a single time. Sequences were obtained from peripheral blood. Source of these receptors: a man aged 40-49 years with active or convalescent COVID-19.

This clone was counted a single time. This chain joins TRBV30 and TRBJ1-5, with TRBD1 matching over 11 bases. CDR1 and CDR2 from the germline V gene are GTSNPN and SVGIG (reference sequence). With V trimmed by 3 bases and J by 10 bases, 8 bases remained unmatched. The CDR3 totals 14 residues. CDR3 region: CAWSGTGGPSPQHF. In DNA, the CDR3 is TGTGCCTGGAGCGGGACAGGGGGTCCGAGTCCCCAGCATTTT.

This chain uses TRBV19 with TRBJ2-1; 7 bases are a match to TRBD2. The CDR3 is 13 amino acids. With V trimmed by 5 bases and J by 5 bases, 3 bases remained unmatched. Looked up from germline, CDR1 is LNHDA and CDR2 is SQIVND (reference sequence). CDR3 DNA sequence: TGTGCCAGTAGTCGGGGAGGGGACAATGAGCAGTTCTTC. Translating gives CASSRGGDNEQFF.

This clone appeared a few times. The V and J genes are TRBV6-5 and TRBJ1-2, with TRBD1 matching 7 bases. The CDR3 spans 15 residues. V shed 0 bases, J shed 3 bases, and the junction held 4 bases outside the gene matches. The germline V gene encodes CDR1 MNHEY and CDR2 SVGAGI. Written as DNA, the CDR3 is TGTGCCAGCAGTTACTCGAACAGGGGATACTATGGCTACACCTTC. The encoded protein is CASSYSNRGYYGYTF.

The chain has TRBV7-9 and TRBJ1-4; 11 bases are a match to TRBD1. Germline V gene sequence: CDR1 SEHNR, CDR2 FQNEAQ (reference sequence). The V segment lost 6 bases and the J segment 2 bases; nucleotides outside the gene matches: 5. The CDR3 is 16 amino acids. The CDR3 loop is CASRGQGAWTNEKLFF. For the CDR3, the DNA is TGTGCCAGCAGAGGACAGGGGGCTTGGACTAATGAAAAACTGTTTTTT.

The gene calls are TRBV7-9 and TRBJ2-1, with TRBD1 identical over 7 bases. Looked up from germline, CDR1 is SEHNR and CDR2 is FQNEAQ (reference sequence). Trimming cost V 3 bases and J 10 bases; bases outside gene matches: 9. The CDR3 is 14 residues long. The CDR3 DNA follows: TGTGCCAGCAGCTTCCCGGACAGGCCGGGCGAGCAGTTCTTC. Translation: CASSFPDRPGEQFF.

The genes are TRBV6-2 or TRBV6-3 and TRBJ2-7, with D possibly TRBD1 on 6 matching bases. The CDR3 covers 13 residues. Trimming left V 6 bases short and J 3 bases short, with 12 bases between. From germline, CDR1 is MNHEY and CDR2 SVGEGT. The CDR3: CASSSGTNYEQYF. The CDR3 DNA follows: TGTGCCAGCAGCTCCGGGACAAACTACGAGCAGTACTTC.

In this sample, this clone turned up once. The V gene is TRBV3-1 (or the pseudogene TRBV3-2), the J gene TRBJ1-1, with 8 nucleotides matching TRBD1. Unmatched junction bases numbered 9, after V lost 2 bases and J lost 7 bases. The length of the CDR3 is 15 residues. Per the germline V gene, CDR1 is LGHDT and CDR2 is YNNKEL (reference sequence). The CDR3 is CASSQTGTGRYEAFF. The CDR3 nucleotides read TGTGCCAGCAGCCAAACCGGGACAGGCCGTTATGAAGCTTTCTTT.

The chain uses TRBV7-9 and TRBJ1-3; D gene uncertain. The germline CDR1 and CDR2 sequences are SEHNR and FQNEAQ (reference sequence). CDR3 length: 14 residues. The ends were cut back, 3 bases at V and 0 bases at J, with 6 bases in the middle. The CDR3: CASSLEISGNTIYF. CDR3 DNA sequence: TGTGCCAGCAGCTTGGAGATCTCTGGAAACACCATATATTTT.

The table lists this clone with a count of one. The rearrangement joins TRBV27 to TRBJ1-1; maybe TRBD1 (5 bases). Trimming shortened V by 10 bases and J by 7 bases, and 13 bases separated the two germline ends. This CDR3 has 11 amino acids. Germline lookup yields CDR1 MNHEY and CDR2 SMNVEV (reference sequence). The CDR3 spells CATNRMGEAFF. Here the CDR3 DNA reads TGTGCCACAAACAGGATGGGTGAAGCTTTCTTT.

This clone has a handful of counts. This CDR3 reads CASSRSGGAYEQYF. In DNA, the CDR3 is TGTGCCAGCAGCCGTTCAGGGGGTGCTTACGAGCAGTACTTC. This chain joins TRBV7-9 and TRBJ2-7, with 7 bases identical to TRBD1. Germline CDR1 and CDR2: SEHNR and FQNEAQ (reference sequence). The CDR3 contains 14 residues. Trimming cost V 5 bases and J 4 bases; bases outside gene matches: 8.

The rearrangement uses TRBV7-9 and TRBJ1-2; the match to TRBD1 covers 7 bases. This CDR3 contains 16 residues. Germline V lookup: CDR1 SEHNR, CDR2 FQNEAQ (reference sequence). V was pared by 2 bases and J by 2 bases, with 8 bases of the junction left unmatched. CDR3 loop: CASSLKGQNSNYGYTF. CDR3 nucleotide sequence: TGTGCCAGCAGCTTAAAGGGACAGAATTCAAACTATGGCTACACCTTC.

This chain connects TRBV9 to TRBJ2-2, with D perhaps TRBD1 (5 bases). The germline V gene encodes CDR1 SGDLS and CDR2 YYNGEE. Deletions cut 3 bases from V and 0 bases from J, with 9 bases between. This CDR3 contains 15 residues. Here the CDR3 reads CASSAQDPNTGELFF. The DNA for the CDR3 is TGTGCCAGCAGCGCACAGGACCCGAACACCGGGGAGCTGTTTTTT.

The chain is built from TRBV28 and TRBJ2-7; D call uncertain. CDR3 size: 14 residues. The V end lost 6 bases, the J end lost 3 bases, and 15 bases lay between the germline ends. Germline CDR1 is MDHEN and CDR2 is SYDVKM. CDR3 sequence (DNA): TGTGCCAGCAGAAGTCCGACTGTTGGCTACGAGCAGTACTTC. The encoded protein is CASRSPTVGYEQYF.

The chain recombines TRBV4-1 with TRBJ1-2, with 8 bases matching TRBD1. V shed 3 bases, J shed 6 bases, and the junction held 9 bases outside the gene matches. Looked up from germline, CDR1 is MGHRA and CDR2 is YSYEKL. The CDR3 covers 15 residues. The DNA for the CDR3 is TGCGCCAGCAGCCAGGGACAGACAGGGGAAGATGGCTACACCTTC. Its translation: CASSQGQTGEDGYTF.

V and J are TRBV11-3 and TRBJ2-7; 8 bases match TRBD1. Germline V gene data show CDR1 as SGHNT and CDR2 as YENEEA. V lost 5 bases to trimming and J lost 0 bases; unmatched junction nucleotides: 9. The CDR3 is 16 residues long. This CDR3 is CASSPEGTGLSYEQYF. In nucleotides, the CDR3 is TGTGCCAGCAGCCCCGAGGGGACAGGCCTCTCCTACGAGCAGTACTTC.

This clone came up once. The DNA of the CDR3 is TGTGCCAGCAGCTTAATAGGGACAGGGCACTCTGGAAACACCATATATTTT. Amino acids: CASSLIGTGHSGNTIYF. The chain is built from TRBV7-9 and TRBJ1-3, with 9 nucleotides matching TRBD1. CDR1 is SEHNR and CDR2 is FQNEAQ in the germline V gene (reference sequence). This CDR3 region has 17 residues. V lost 2 bases, J lost 0 bases, and 5 bases stayed unmatched.

The chain employs TRBV3-1 (or the pseudogene TRBV3-2) and TRBJ2-1; TRBD2 matches at 12 bases. The germline V gene encodes CDR1 LGHDT and CDR2 YNNKEL (reference sequence). This CDR3 spans 17 amino acids. V lost 4 bases, J lost 5 bases, and 9 bases stayed unmatched. The CDR3 loop reads CASSPSPSGGAHNEQFF. Written as DNA, the CDR3 is TGTGCCAGCAGCCCGTCCCCTAGCGGGGGGGCCCACAATGAGCAGTTCTTC.